The T cell receptor beta chain described here comes from a study of vaccination effects on CD4 cells after COVID-19. Overall study context: The second dose preceded post-vaccine samples by a median of 72 days. Broader study findings: Marked clonal contraction was seen in infection- and vaccine-induced clones late after vaccination.

ViraFEST used viral peptide pools to expand antigen-specific CD4+ T cells before sequencing. The culture ran for roughly 10 days before CD4+ T cells were isolated. The vaccine given was either BNT162b2 or mRNA-1273, in two doses. The vaccine recipients had no prior SARS-CoV-2 infection, with negative nucleocapsid antibodies. A half-medium replacement with IL-2 medium was carried out on days 3 and 7. Germline V gene data show CDR1 as DFQATT and CDR2 as SNEGSKA (reference sequence). This CDR3 is 15 amino acids long. TCRdb's table, derived via immunoSEQ multiplex PCR, lists solely in-frame clones and lacks some. This repertoire shows tens of thousands of clones, around 80% found once; its top ten account for roughly 15%. Comments on this clone: No antigen is known for it. Germline is not matched at one junction end, which may reflect a read error.

Sample: CD4+ T cells from PBMCs cultured with HCoV-OC43 spike peptides, taken after COVID-19 vaccination. Subset described: HCoV-OC43 spike overlapping peptide pool stimulation. The source is a human donor who received a COVID-19 vaccine. The chain joins TRBV20-1 to TRBJ2-5; 12 nucleotides align to TRBD2. The CDR3 sequence is CSTSDTSGGPRTQYF. The CDR3 nucleotides are TGCAGTACTAGTGATACTAGCGGGGGGCCTAGGACCCAGTACTTC.